The rows below give T cell receptor beta chains drawn from one sample of a study of CD8 T cells in Susac syndrome. One entry per CDR3 protein, called by TCRdb with MiXCR from the immunoSEQ multiplex PCR reads. The table has around 230,000 distinct CDR3 sequences, 90% to 97% seen once. Source material: CD4+ T cells from PBMCs. These receptor sequences come from a human donor with Susac syndrome. Each CDR3 is given with its conserved first and last residue. The order of the fields is V gene, clone size, J gene, D gene, CDR3 protein, CDR3 DNA. A D gene is named only where the DNA matches it firmly. Part of the rows lack a size; the others show once, few, many or a class for expanded clones.

TRBV25-1	-	TRBJ2-6	-	CASTGSGANVLTF	TGTGCCAGCACAGGCTCAGGGGCCAACGTCCTGACTTTC
TRBV7-9	-	TRBJ2-7	-	CASSIRDNRSLFSYEQYF	TGTGCCAGCAGCATACGAGATAACAGGTCGCTGTTCTCCTACGAGCAGTACTTC
TRBV4-1	-	TRBJ2-7	TRBD2	CASSRGLAGATAYEQYF	TGCGCCAGCAGCCGCGGACTAGCGGGCGCGACAGCCTACGAGCAGTACTTC
TRBV9	-	TRBJ1-1	-	CASSVVTGTAFF	TGTGCCAGCAGCGTAGTTACTGGGACGGCTTTCTTT
TRBV2	-	TRBJ2-3	-	CASSAGLSTDTQCF	TGTGCCAGCAGTGCGGGCTTAAGCACAGATACGCAGTGTTTT
TRBV20-1	-	TRBJ2-1	TRBD2	CSALGPGLAGGHNEQFF	TGCAGTGCTCTGGGCCCGGGACTAGCGGGAGGGCACAATGAGCAGTTCTTC
TRBV5-6	-	TRBJ2-1	-	CASSLESREFF	TGTGCCAGCAGCTTGGAGTCCAGGGAGTTCTTC
TRBV5-1	-	TRBJ2-2	TRBD1	CASSQGQIRTGELFF	TGCGCCAGCAGTCAGGGACAGATCAGAACCGGGGAGCTGTTTTTT
TRBV11-2	-	TRBJ1-4	TRBD1	CASSFDRGNEKLFF	TGTGCCAGCAGCTTCGACAGGGGGAATGAAAAACTGTTTTTT
TRBV3-1	-	TRBJ2-5	-	CASSQGGVGTVGGETQYF	TGTGCCAGCAGCCAAGGCGGAGTGGGGACGGTTGGGGGAGAGACCCAGTACTTC
TRBV5-1	-	TRBJ2-1	-	CASSLDFGQFF	TGCGCCAGCAGCTTGGACTTTGGGCAGTTCTTC
TRBV29-1	-	TRBJ2-7	-	CSVAEDTLSYEQYF	TGCAGCGTCGCTGAGGACACATTGAGCTACGAGCAGTACTTC
TRBV23-1	-	TRBJ2-2	TRBD1	CASSQGQGGLGELFF	TGCGCCAGCAGTCAGGGACAGGGAGGATTGGGGGAGCTGTTTTTT
TRBV4-1	-	TRBJ2-6	TRBD2	CASSQEVAGKSGANVLTF	TGCGCCAGCAGCCAAGAGGTAGCGGGAAAATCTGGGGCCAACGTCCTGACTTTC
TRBV12-3/TRBV12-4	-	TRBJ2-7	TRBD2	CASSPHRLAAYEQYF	TGTGCCAGCAGTCCGCACCGACTAGCGGCCTACGAGCAGTACTTC
TRBV12-3/TRBV12-4	-	TRBJ2-2	-	CASSPQVPGELFF	TGTGCCAGCAGTCCGCAGGTACCCGGGGAGCTGTTTTTT
TRBV20-1	-	TRBJ2-7	TRBD2	CSARLASGSLRYF	TGCAGTGCTAGGTTAGCTAGCGGGAGTTTGCGGTACTTC
TRBV29-1	-	TRBJ2-5	TRBD1	CSTRGPFYETQYF	TGCAGCACCAGGGGGCCTTTTTATGAGACCCAGTACTTC
TRBV30	-	TRBJ2-7	-	CALSRGRPPHEQYF	TGTGCCCTCTCTAGGGGGAGGCCCCCCCACGAGCAGTACTTC
TRBV27	-	TRBJ2-7	-	CASSLSKSLHEQYF	TGTGCCAGCAGTTTATCGAAGTCGCTCCACGAGCAGTACTTC
TRBV6-4	-	TRBJ1-1	TRBD1	CASRARAGGPEAFF	TGTGCCAGCAGGGCAAGGGCAGGGGGTCCTGAAGCTTTCTTT
TRBV15	-	TRBJ2-7	TRBD1	CATSRDSGTGSYEQYF	TGTGCCACCAGCAGAGATTCCGGGACAGGCTCCTACGAGCAGTACTTC
TRBV2	-	TRBJ1-5	-	CASTQGEFGQPQHF	TGTGCCAGCACCCAAGGGGAATTCGGTCAGCCCCAGCATTTT
TRBV28	-	TRBJ2-1	-	CASSLPGAGVANEQFF	TGTGCCAGCAGTCTCCCGGGGGCGGGAGTTGCCAATGAGCAGTTCTTC
TRBV30	-	TRBJ2-3	TRBD2	CAWSVRLAGGTDTQYF	TGTGCCTGGAGTGTACGTCTAGCGGGAGGAACAGATACGCAGTATTTT
TRBV29-1	-	TRBJ1-1	-	CSSKGRMNTEAFF	TGCAGCTCCAAGGGACGGATGAACACTGAAGCTTTCTTT
TRBV9	-	TRBJ2-1	TRBD2	CASSRQTSGYNEQFF	TGTGCCAGCAGCCGCCAGACTAGCGGATACAATGAGCAGTTCTTC
TRBV29-1	-	TRBJ2-5	-	CSVDLVEETQYF	TGCAGCGTTGATTTGGTTGAAGAGACCCAGTACTTC
TRBV7-3	-	TRBJ2-5	TRBD2	CASSLNAGGETQYF	TGTGCCAGCAGCTTAAATGCGGGAGGGGAGACCCAGTACTTC
TRBV11-2	-	TRBJ2-7	-	CASSLNGGKLGEQYF	TGTGCCAGCAGCTTAAATGGGGGGAAACTAGGCGAGCAGTACTTC
TRBV7-9	-	TRBJ1-2	-	CASTTPRAYGYTF	TGTGCCAGCACTACCCCCCGGGCCTATGGCTACACCTTC
TRBV20-1	once	TRBJ1-5	-	CSARPTSLNQPQHF	TGCAGTGCTAGACCGACATCCTTGAATCAGCCCCAGCATTTT
TRBV19	once	TRBJ2-7	-	CASSIRGYEQYF	TGTGCCAGTAGTATCCGCGGATACGAGCAGTACTTC
TRBV23-1	-	TRBJ2-1	TRBD1	CASSQTTSVRTGLFF	TGCGCCAGCAGTCAAACCACATCCGTCAGGACAGGGTTGTTCTTC
TRBV6-6	-	TRBJ2-5	-	CASSRQVSNQETQYF	TGTGCCAGCAGTAGACAGGTGTCGAATCAAGAGACCCAGTACTTC
TRBV15	-	TRBJ2-5	TRBD1	CATSTGNGQATQETQYF	TGTGCCACCAGCACTGGCAACGGACAGGCCACCCAAGAGACCCAGTACTTC
TRBV20-1	-	TRBJ2-3	-	CSPKDGSSNTQYF	TGCAGCCCTAAGGACGGATCTTCAAATACGCAGTATTTT
TRBV29-1	-	TRBJ2-3	TRBD2	CSSGGRLTDTQYF	TGCAGCTCGGGGGGTAGACTCACAGATACGCAGTATTTT
TRBV20-1	-	TRBJ1-1	TRBD1	CSAMSRGTENEAFF	TGCAGTGCTATGTCCAGGGGGACTGAGAATGAAGCTTTCTTT
TRBV9	-	TRBJ1-1	-	CASSVVDRTEAFF	TGTGCCAGCAGCGTAGTAGATCGGACTGAAGCTTTCTTT
TRBV30	-	TRBJ1-5	-	CAWSHLQQGYSNQPQHF	TGTGCCTGGAGTCATCTCCAACAGGGATATAGCAATCAGCCCCAGCATTTT
TRBV12-3/TRBV12-4	once	TRBJ1-1	-	CASRPGPRNTEAFF	TGTGCCAGCAGACCCGGCCCCAGGAACACTGAAGCTTTCTTT
TRBV18	-	TRBJ2-1	-	CASSSSGDNEQFF	TGTGCCAGCTCAAGTTCCGGAGACAATGAGCAGTTCTTC
TRBV15	-	TRBJ2-5	-	CATSRDRGTSYF	TGTGCCACCAGCAGAGACCGGGGGACCTCGTACTTC
TRBV29-1	-	TRBJ2-5	-	CSVDRWAGQETQYF	TGCAGCGTTGATAGGTGGGCGGGGCAAGAGACCCAGTACTTC
TRBV3-1	-	TRBJ2-7	TRBD1	CASSQLGQYSYEQYF	TGTGCCAGCAGCCAACTGGGACAGTACTCCTACGAGCAGTACTTC
TRBV28	-	TRBJ2-3	TRBD2	CASSLIGLALSTQYF	TGTGCCAGCAGTTTAATTGGACTAGCACTCAGTACGCAGTATTTT
TRBV12-3/TRBV12-4	-	TRBJ2-7	-	CASSLWKADEQYF	TGTGCCAGCAGTTTGTGGAAGGCGGACGAGCAGTACTTC
TRBV29-1	-	TRBJ2-2	TRBD2	CSVNSGTSRTGELFF	TGCAGCGTAAACAGCGGGACTAGCAGGACCGGGGAGCTGTTTTTT
TRBV30	-	TRBJ2-7	-	CALGQLSGGEQYF	TGTGCCTTGGGACAGCTCTCGGGGGGAGAGCAGTACTTC
TRBV12-3/TRBV12-4	once	TRBJ1-5	TRBD1	CASIQGGSNQPQHF	TGTGCCAGCATCCAGGGGGGGAGCAATCAGCCCCAGCATTTT
TRBV20-1	-	TRBJ2-3	-	CSAETPRQQGDTQYF	TGCAGTGCTGAAACGCCTCGTCAGCAAGGAGATACGCAGTATTTT
TRBV12-3/TRBV12-4	-	TRBJ2-1	-	CASLGAFAYNEQFF	TGTGCCAGCTTAGGCGCCTTCGCCTACAATGAGCAGTTCTTC
TRBV25-1	-	TRBJ1-2	-	CASSDQPQNYGYTF	TGTGCCAGCAGTGATCAACCACAGAACTATGGCTACACCTTC
TRBV10-3	-	TRBJ2-5	-	CAIGQMQETQYF	TGTGCCATCGGGCAAATGCAAGAGACCCAGTACTTC